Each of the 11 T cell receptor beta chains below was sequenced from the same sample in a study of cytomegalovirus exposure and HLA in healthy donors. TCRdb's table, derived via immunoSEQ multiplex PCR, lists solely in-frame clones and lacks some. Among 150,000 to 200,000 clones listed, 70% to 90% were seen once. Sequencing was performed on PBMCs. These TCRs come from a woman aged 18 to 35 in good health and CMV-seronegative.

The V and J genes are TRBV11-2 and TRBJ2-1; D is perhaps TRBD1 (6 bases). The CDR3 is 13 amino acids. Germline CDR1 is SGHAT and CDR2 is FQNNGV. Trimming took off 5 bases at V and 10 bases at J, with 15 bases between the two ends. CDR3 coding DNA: TGTGCCAGCAGCCCACAGGGTCTGGGGGAGCAGTTCTTC. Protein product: CASSPQGLGEQFF.

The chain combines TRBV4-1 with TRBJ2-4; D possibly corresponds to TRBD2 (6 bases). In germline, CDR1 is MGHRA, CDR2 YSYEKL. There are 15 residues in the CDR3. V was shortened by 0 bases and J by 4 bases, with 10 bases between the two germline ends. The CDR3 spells CASSQDQGGKNIQYF. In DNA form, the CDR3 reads TGCGCCAGCAGCCAAGATCAGGGAGGAAAAAACATTCAGTACTTC.

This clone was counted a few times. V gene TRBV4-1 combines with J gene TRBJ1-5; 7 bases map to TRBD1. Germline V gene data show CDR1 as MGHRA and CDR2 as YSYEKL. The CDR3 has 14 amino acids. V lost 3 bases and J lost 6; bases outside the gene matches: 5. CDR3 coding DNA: TGCGCCAGCAGCCAGAGTACAGGGGTTCAGCCCCAGCATTTT. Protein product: CASSQSTGVQPQHF.

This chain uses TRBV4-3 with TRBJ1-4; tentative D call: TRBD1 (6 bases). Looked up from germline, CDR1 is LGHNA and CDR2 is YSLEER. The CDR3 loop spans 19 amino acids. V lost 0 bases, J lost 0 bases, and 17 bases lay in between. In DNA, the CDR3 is TGCGCCAGCAGCCAAGACACATTCAGGGGAATTGCAACTAATGAAAAACTGTTTTTT. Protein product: CASSQDTFRGIATNEKLFF.

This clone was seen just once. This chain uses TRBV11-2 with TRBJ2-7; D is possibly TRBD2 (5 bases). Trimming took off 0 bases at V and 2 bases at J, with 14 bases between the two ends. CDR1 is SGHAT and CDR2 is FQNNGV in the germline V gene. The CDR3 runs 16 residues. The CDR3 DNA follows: TGTGCCAGCAGCTTAGATTGGAGTAGCGCGACCTACGAGCAGTACTTC. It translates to CASSLDWSSATYEQYF.

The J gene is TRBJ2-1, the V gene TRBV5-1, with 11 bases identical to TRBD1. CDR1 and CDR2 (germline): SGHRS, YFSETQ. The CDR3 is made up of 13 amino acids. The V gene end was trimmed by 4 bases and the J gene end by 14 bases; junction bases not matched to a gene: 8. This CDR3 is CASSTGDRGREFF. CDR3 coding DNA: TGCGCCAGCAGCACAGGGGACAGGGGGAGGGAGTTCTTC.

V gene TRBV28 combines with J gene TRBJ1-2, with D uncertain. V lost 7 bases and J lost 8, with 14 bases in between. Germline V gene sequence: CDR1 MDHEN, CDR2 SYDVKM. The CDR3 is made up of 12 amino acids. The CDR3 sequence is CASIEKGGGYTF. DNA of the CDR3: TGTGCCAGCATCGAGAAGGGCGGGGGCTACACCTTC.

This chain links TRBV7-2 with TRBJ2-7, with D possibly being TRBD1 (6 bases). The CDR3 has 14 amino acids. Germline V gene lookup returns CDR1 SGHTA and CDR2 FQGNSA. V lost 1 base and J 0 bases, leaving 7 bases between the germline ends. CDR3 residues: CASSLDRVSYEQYF. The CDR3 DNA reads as TGTGCCAGCAGCTTAGACAGGGTCTCCTACGAGCAGTACTTC.

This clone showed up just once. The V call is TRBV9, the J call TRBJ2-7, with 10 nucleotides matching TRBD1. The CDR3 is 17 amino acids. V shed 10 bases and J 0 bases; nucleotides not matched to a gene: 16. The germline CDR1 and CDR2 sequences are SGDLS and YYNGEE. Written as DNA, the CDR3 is TGTGCCGGGGAACAGGGACAGGGGAGGTGCGGCTCCTACGAGCAGTACTTC. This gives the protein CAGEQGQGRCGSYEQYF.

The CDR3 loop reads CASRDTPGLADHNEQFF. CDR3 DNA: TGCGCCAGCAGAGACACCCCCGGACTAGCGGATCACAATGAGCAGTTCTTC. This chain joins TRBV10-2 and TRBJ2-1, with TRBD2 matching 10 bases. The germline V gene has CDR1 WSHSY and CDR2 SAAADI. This CDR3 spans 17 amino acids. The V gene end was trimmed by 6 bases and the J gene end by 5 bases; junction bases not matched to a gene: 13.

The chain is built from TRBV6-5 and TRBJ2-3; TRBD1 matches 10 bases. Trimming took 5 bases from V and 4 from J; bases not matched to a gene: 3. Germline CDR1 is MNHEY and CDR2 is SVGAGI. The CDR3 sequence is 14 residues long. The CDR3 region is CASSPGQGSDTQYF. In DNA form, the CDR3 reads TGTGCCAGCAGTCCGGGACAGGGGTCAGATACGCAGTATTTT.